This entry features one T cell receptor (beta chain) sequence. The antigen is not known. This sample is part of a study of blood T cells in healthy people across ages. General observations from the study: It was not known whether donors were CMV positive (a possible confounder of expanded clonotype changes).

CDR3 size: 13 residues. CDR1 is SGHVS, CDR2 FQNEAQ, per germline. Between the trimmed V and J ends, which lost 5 bases and 1 base, there was a span of 8 bases. Next came a second PCR, run for roughly 7 to 12 cycles, which used a sample-barcoded 5' primer along with a J-beta primer mix. Via MiXCR, TCRdb re-called the 5' RACE reads, giving one row per CDR3 protein. The sample contains approximately 1,000,000 distinct CDR3 sequences, approximately 38% of which appear only once. Each sample yielded at least 6 million isolated PBMCs. Each sample yielded at least 6 micrograms of PBMC total RNA. The sample comprised blood. The source of this sequence is a man between 18 and 29 years old in good health. This sequence joins TRBV7-8 and TRBJ2-5; D might be TRBD2 (5 bases). CDR3 sequence (DNA): TGTGCCAGCAGCAACGGGGTCCAAGAGACCCAGTACTTC. It specifies CASSNGVQETQYF.